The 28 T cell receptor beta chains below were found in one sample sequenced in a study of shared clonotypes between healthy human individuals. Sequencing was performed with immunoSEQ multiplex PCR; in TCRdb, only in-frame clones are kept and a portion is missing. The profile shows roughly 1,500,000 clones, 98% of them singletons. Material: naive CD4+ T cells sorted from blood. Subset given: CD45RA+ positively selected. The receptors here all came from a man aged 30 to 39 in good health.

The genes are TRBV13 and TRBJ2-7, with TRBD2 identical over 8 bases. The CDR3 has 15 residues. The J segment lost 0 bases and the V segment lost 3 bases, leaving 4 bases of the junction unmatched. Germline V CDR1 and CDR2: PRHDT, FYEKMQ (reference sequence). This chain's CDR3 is CASSLPGLGSYEQYF. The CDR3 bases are TGTGCCAGCAGCTTGCCGGGACTAGGCTCCTACGAGCAGTACTTC.

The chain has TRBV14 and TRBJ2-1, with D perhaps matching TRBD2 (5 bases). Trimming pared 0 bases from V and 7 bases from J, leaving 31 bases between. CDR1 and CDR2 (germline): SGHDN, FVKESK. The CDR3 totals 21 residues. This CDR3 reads CASSQDRGVVSIRLPGNEQFF. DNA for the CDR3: TGTGCCAGCAGCCAAGATCGTGGGGTAGTCTCGATACGCCTACCGGGGAATGAGCAGTTCTTC.

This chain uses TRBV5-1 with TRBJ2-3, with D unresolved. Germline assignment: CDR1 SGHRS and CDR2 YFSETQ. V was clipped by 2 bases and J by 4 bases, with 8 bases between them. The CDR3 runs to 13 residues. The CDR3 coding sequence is TGCGCCAGCAGCTTTCCCCCCTCAGATACGCAGTATTTT. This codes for CASSFPPSDTQYF.

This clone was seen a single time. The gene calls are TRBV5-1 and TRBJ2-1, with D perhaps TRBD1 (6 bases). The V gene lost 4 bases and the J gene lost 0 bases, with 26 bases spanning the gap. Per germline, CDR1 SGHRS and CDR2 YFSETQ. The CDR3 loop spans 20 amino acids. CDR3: CASSPELRQGPMSSYNEQFF. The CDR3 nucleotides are TGCGCCAGCAGCCCGGAGTTACGGCAGGGGCCGATGAGCTCCTACAATGAGCAGTTCTTC.

CDR3 loop: CASSPVPTGETQYF. For the CDR3, the DNA is TGTGCCAGCTCACCTGTCCCTACGGGAGAGACCCAGTACTTC. The chain has TRBV18 and TRBJ2-5; D call uncertain. V gave up 3 bases and J gave up 4 bases, with 12 bases separating them. CDR1 and CDR2 (germline): KGHSH, LQKENI. This CDR3 is built from 14 residues.

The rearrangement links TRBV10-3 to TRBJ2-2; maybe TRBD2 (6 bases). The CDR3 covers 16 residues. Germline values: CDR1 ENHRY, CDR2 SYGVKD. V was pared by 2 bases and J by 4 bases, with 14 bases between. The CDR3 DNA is TGTGCCATCAGTGAGCCTCGTCGGCGGGGCACCGGGGAGCTGTTTTTT. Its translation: CAISEPRRRGTGELFF.

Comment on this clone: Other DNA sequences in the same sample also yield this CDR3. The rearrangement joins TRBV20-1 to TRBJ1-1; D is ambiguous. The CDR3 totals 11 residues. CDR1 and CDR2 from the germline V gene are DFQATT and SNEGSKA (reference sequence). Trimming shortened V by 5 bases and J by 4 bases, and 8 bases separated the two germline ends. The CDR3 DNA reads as TGCAGTGCTCGGGCGATCACTGAAGCTTTCTTT. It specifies CSARAITEAFF.

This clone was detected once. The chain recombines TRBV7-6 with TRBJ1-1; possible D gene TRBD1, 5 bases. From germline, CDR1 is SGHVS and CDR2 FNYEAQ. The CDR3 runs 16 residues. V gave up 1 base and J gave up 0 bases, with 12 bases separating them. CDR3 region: CASSLDSPRVNTEAFF. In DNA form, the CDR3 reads TGTGCCAGCAGCTTAGATAGTCCCAGGGTGAACACTGAAGCTTTCTTT.

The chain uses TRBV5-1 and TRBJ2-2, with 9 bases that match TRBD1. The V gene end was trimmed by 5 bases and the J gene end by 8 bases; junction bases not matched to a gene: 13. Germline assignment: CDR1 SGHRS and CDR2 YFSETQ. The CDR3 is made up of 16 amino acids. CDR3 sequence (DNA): TGCGCCAGCAGTGAAGGGACAGGGAGTTTGAGAGGGGAGCTGTTTTTT. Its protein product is CASSEGTGSLRGELFF.

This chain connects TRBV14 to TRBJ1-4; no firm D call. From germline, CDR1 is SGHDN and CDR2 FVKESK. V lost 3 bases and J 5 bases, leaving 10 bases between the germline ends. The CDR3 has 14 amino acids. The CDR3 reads CASSHGVLNEKLFF. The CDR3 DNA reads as TGTGCCAGCAGCCACGGTGTCTTAAATGAAAAACTGTTTTTT.

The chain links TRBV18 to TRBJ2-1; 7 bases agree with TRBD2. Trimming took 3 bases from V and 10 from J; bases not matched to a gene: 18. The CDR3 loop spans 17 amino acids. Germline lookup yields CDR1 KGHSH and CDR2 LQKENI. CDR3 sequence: CASSPLGRGLTAAEQFF. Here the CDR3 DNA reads TGTGCCAGCTCACCGTTAGGGAGGGGACTAACTGCGGCAGAGCAGTTCTTC.

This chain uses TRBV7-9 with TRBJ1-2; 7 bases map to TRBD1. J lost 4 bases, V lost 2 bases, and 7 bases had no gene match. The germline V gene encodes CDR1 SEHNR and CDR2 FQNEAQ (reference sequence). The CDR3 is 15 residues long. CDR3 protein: CASSLTLQGTYGYTF. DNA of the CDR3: TGTGCCAGCAGCTTAACCCTACAGGGGACCTATGGCTACACCTTC.

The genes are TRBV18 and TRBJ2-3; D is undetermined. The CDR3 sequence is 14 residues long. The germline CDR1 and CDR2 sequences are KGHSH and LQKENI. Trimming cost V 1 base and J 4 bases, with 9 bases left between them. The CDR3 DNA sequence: TGTGCCAGCTCACCACTCCCCACTTCAGATACGCAGTATTTT. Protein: CASSPLPTSDTQYF.

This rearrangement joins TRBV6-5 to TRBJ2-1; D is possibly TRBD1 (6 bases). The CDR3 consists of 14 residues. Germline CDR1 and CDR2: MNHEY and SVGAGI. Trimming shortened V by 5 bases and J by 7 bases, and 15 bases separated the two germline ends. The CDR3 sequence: CASSPGEIRNEQFF. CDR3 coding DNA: TGTGCCAGCAGTCCAGGGGAAATTAGGAATGAGCAGTTCTTC.

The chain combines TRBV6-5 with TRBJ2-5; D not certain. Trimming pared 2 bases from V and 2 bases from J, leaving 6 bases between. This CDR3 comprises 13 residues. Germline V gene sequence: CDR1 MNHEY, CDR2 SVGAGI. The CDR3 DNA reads TGTGCCAGCAGTTACACAGATCAAGAGACCCAGTACTTC. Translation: CASSYTDQETQYF.

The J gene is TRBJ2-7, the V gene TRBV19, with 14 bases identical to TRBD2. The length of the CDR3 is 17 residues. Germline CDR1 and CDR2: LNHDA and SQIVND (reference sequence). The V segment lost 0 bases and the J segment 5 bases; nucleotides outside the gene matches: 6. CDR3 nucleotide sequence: TGTGCCAGTAGTATAGATGGGACTAGCGGGAGAAGGAACGAGCAGTACTTC. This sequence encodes CASSIDGTSGRRNEQYF.

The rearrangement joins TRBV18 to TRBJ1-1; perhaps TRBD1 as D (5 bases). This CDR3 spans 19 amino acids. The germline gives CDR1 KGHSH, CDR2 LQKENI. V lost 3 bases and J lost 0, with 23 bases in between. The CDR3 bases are TGTGCCAGCTCACCCCTAAACTGGGGGATGGACTTCATGAACACTGAAGCTTTCTTT. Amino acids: CASSPLNWGMDFMNTEAFF. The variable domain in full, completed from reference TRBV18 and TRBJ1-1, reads NAGVMQNPRHLVRRRGQEARLRCSPMKGHSHVYWYRQLPEEGLKFMVYLQKENIIDESGMPKERFSAEFPKEGPSILRIQQVVRGDSAAYFCASSPLNWGMDFMNTEAFFGQGTRLTVV.

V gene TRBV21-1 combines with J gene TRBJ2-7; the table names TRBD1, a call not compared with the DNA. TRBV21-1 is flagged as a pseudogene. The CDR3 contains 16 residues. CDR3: CASSEQFGTGFPEQYF. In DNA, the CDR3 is TGTGCCAGCAGCGAGCAATTCGGGACAGGCTTCCCCGAGCAGTACTTC.

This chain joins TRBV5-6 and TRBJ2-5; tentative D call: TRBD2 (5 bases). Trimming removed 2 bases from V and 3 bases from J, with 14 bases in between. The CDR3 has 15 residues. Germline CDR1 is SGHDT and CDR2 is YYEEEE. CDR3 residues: CASSFEGVLEETQYF. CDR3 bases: TGTGCCAGCAGCTTCGAGGGAGTCTTAGAAGAGACCCAGTACTTC.

The CDR3 region is CASSLSYRGNGNEQFF. The CDR3 DNA reads TGTGCCAGCAGTTTATCCTACAGGGGCAATGGTAATGAGCAGTTCTTC. The chain recombines TRBV28 with TRBJ2-1; TRBD1 matches at 7 bases. Germline V gene lookup returns CDR1 MDHEN and CDR2 SYDVKM. The CDR3 is 16 amino acids. V shed 1 base, J shed 7 bases, and the junction held 10 bases outside the gene matches.

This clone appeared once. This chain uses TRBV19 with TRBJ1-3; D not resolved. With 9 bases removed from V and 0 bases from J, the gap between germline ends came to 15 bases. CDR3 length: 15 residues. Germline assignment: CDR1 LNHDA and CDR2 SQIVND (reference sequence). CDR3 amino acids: CASATLQDSGNTIYF. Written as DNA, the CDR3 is TGTGCCAGCGCTACACTGCAGGACTCTGGAAACACCATATATTTT.

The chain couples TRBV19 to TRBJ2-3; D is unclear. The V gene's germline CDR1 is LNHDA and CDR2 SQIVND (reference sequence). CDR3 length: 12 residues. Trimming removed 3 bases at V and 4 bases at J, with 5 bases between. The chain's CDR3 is CASSINPDTQYF. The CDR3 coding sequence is TGTGCCAGTAGTATTAATCCAGATACGCAGTATTTT.

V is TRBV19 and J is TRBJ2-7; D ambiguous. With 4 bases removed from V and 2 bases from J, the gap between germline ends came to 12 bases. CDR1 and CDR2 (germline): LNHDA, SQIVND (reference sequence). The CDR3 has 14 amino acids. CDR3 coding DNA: TGTGCCAGTAGTAAACGAAGTAAGACCTACGAGCAGTACTTC. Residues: CASSKRSKTYEQYF.

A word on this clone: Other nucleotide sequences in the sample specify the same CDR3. In DNA, the CDR3 is TGTGCCAGCAGCCGGACTAGCGGCTACAATGAGCAGTTCTTC. As protein: CASSRTSGYNEQFF. The J gene is TRBJ2-1, the V gene TRBV7-9; 10 bases fit TRBD2. This CDR3 region has 14 residues. V lost 5 bases and J lost 3; bases outside the gene matches: 1. Per germline, CDR1 SEHNR and CDR2 FQNEAQ (reference sequence).

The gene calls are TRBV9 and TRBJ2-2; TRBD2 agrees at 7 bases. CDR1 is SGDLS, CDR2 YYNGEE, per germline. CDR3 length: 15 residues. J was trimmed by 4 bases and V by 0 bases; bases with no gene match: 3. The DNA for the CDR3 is TGTGCCAGCAGCGTAGGTAGCGGGCCCACCGGGGAGCTGTTTTTT. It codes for CASSVGSGPTGELFF.

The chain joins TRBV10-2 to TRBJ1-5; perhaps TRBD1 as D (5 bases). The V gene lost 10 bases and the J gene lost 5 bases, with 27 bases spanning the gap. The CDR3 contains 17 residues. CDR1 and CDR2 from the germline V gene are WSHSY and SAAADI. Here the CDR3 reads CATPRRDRLGVHQPQHF. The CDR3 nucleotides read TGCGCCACCCCCCGACGGGACCGCCTGGGGGTTCATCAGCCCCAGCATTTT.

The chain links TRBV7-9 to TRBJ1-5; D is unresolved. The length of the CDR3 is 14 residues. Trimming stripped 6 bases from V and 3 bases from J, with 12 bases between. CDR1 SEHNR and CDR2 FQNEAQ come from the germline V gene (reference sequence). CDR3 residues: CASRKDGINQPQHF. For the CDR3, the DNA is TGTGCCAGCAGAAAGGACGGTATCAATCAGCCCCAGCATTTT.

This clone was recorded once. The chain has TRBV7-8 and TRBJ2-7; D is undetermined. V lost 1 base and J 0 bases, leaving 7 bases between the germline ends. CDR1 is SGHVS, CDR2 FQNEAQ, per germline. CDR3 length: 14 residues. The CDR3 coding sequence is TGTGCCAGCAGCTTAGGACACCACTCCTACGAGCAGTACTTC. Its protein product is CASSLGHHSYEQYF. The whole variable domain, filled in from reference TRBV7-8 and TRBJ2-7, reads GAGVSQSPRYKVAKRGQDVALRCDPISGHVSLFWYQQALGQGPEFLTYFQNEAQLDKSGLPSDRFFAERPEGSVSTLKIQRTQQEDSAVYLCASSLGHHSYEQYFGPGTRLTVT.